The present T cell receptor (beta chain) was sequenced within a study of OX40 agonist ivuxolimab in advanced cancers. Overall study results and limits: CD8+ T cells were the subset that, on average, had more expanded clones than CD4+.

Clones were sequenced by immunoSEQ multiplex PCR, and TCRdb holds only the in-frame ones, with some missing. The sample includes roughly 48,000 clones, about 89% of them seen just once. Remarks on this clone: The antigen remains undetermined.

CDR3 length: 17 amino acids. The V gene end was trimmed by 7 bases and the J gene end by 3 bases; junction bases not matched to a gene: 9. CDR1 and CDR2 from the germline V gene are SGHVS and FQNEAQ. This clonotype was obtained from an adult with an advanced solid tumor such as melanoma, head and neck, liver or kidney cancer. The chain uses TRBV7-8 and TRBJ2-2, with 12 bases aligning to TRBD2. The sequenced sample was CD4+ or CD8+ T cells sorted from blood, obtained in a trial of the OX40 agonist ivuxolimab. The CDR3 DNA follows: TGTGCCAGCACCACCGGACTAGCGGGGTTATACACCGGGGAGCTGTTTTTT. This translates into CASTTGLAGLYTGELFF. Variable domain in full (rest from reference TRBV7-8 and TRBJ2-2): GAGVSQSPRYKVAKRGQDVALRCDPISGHVSLFWYQQALGQGPEFLTYFQNEAQLDKSGLPSDRFFAERPEGSVSTLKIQRTQQEDSAVYLCASTTGLAGLYTGELFFGEGSRLTVL.